This TCR beta chain is from a study of blood T cells in healthy people across ages. Whole-study findings and limits: A roughly linear fall in TCR beta diversity per million T cells was seen with increasing age.

No fewer than 5.5 micrograms of total RNA were isolated from every sample. Trimming shortened V by 5 bases and J by 7 bases, and 14 bases separated the two germline ends. This CDR3 is built from 13 residues. The V gene's germline CDR1 is MNHEY and CDR2 SMNVEV (reference sequence). A J-beta primer mix and a sample-barcoded 5' primer were used in a second PCR of roughly 6 to 11 cycles. Each CDR3 protein is one row after TCRdb ran MiXCR on the 5' RACE reads. Seen here are around 600,000 distinct CDR3 sequences, around 48% observed once, and the top ten hold around 23%. In regard to this clonotype: The antigen is not known.

The receptor was isolated from a man older than 75 in good health. Sequences were obtained from blood. J is TRBJ2-5 and V is TRBV27, with D possibly called TRBD1 or TRBD2 (5 bases each). The CDR3 protein is CASSPSGRRTQYF. In DNA, the CDR3 is TGTGCCAGCAGTCCGTCGGGACGGCGGACCCAGTACTTC.